This T cell receptor beta chain was obtained from a study of human T cells and chemical hapten exposure (dated by TCRdb to the early 2020s). For the wider study: For sensitization, 2% DPC in acetone was applied to a roughly 2 cm by roughly 2 cm area of upper inner arm skin. Approximately 28 alopecia patients gave blood for TCR sequencing at one to four time points (pre-sensitization, 2, 6 and 24 weeks). Blood samples were taken from patients before sensitization (week 0) and at 2, 6 and about 24 weeks after DPC sensitization. The libraries were sequenced as a pool, and the TCR yield per sample differed mostly because of small variations in library volumes within the pool. This study followed changes in the peripheral blood TCR repertoire in vivo during primary and secondary sensitization of alopecia patients to the hapten diphenylcyclopropenone (DPC). Weekly therapeutic DPC doses were additionally applied to the scalp of patients throughout the roughly 23-week study period. Patch tests used Finn chambers with 0.01% DPC on the upper back, scored after 6 days by International Contact Dermatitis Research Group standards. The mostly female patient cohort included alopecia areata with under or over 50% scalp involvement, alopecia totalis and alopecia universalis. General findings and caveats noted by the study authors: After repeated subsampling, changes were observed in the strength of the expansion versus patch-test correlation and in the threshold at which the correlation became significant. Because all patients had alopecia, a presumed autoimmune disease, the immune response of the patients might differ from that of healthy individuals. The number of PT1 expanded TCRs positively correlated with patch test score, significant at thresholds 8, 16 and 32 but not 4. Compared with pre-sensitization or healthy control sets, expanded TCRs formed significantly more large CDR3 similarity clusters, which is consistent with antigen-driven responses. The number of TCRs above 1 in 1000 frequency did not change with DPC sensitization; there was no evidence of global repertoire structure alterations.

Only one count was recorded for this clonotype. No cognate antigen has been identified for it. No clone much larger than this one lies a single base away; base qualities are absent. Evidence from one read is weak. Sequences SGHNT (CDR1) and YYREEE (CDR2) are obtained from the germline V gene (reference sequence). CDR3 length: 12 amino acids, cysteine to phenylalanine. Of the read, only the CDR3 DNA is kept; its 36 bases are in frame from base 1. V is reduced by 0 bases and J by 8 bases, leaving a spacing of 8 bases between them. Library method: RACE. Sequencing used a NextSeq 500. During library preparation, unique molecular identifiers were attached to individual cDNA molecules so that TCRs could be counted in a quantitative, reproducible way. Each blood RNA sample was used to sequence both TCR alpha and TCR beta chains. Processing in the source paper ran as follows. A median of about 87,000 TCRs per sample was observed, with a range of roughly 23,224 to 750,000. The Decombinator software suite was used to annotate V, J and CDR3 in the TCR reads. Every sample was subsampled to the same number of TCRs (28,000) for the PS versus PT1 abundance plots. Expanded TCRs were defined as absent before sensitization and observed at least eight times at the 2-week time point. TCRdb itself trimmed the public reads at Q25 with fastp, ran MiXCR and retained productive beta chains. Rows are combined by CDR3 protein, so each entry shows the most common genes and DNA. The V and J calls here are based on TCRdb, not the publication. For this sample there are about 380,000 distinct CDR3 sequences; approximately 5.1% appear just once. The ten largest make up just over 2.5% of the sample.

According to the study, the label for this sample's time point signals: pre-sensitization, week 0. According to the study, the label for this sample's treatment or condition signals: therapeutic diphenylcyclopropenone sensitization with weekly scalp DPC. At every patch-test visit, the blood draw took place before the patch test was put on. Patients were considered eligible if aged 18 to 70, diagnosed with alopecia and deemed suitable for DPC therapy, and patients were excluded if pregnant. Total RNA was isolated from unfractionated whole blood collected in Tempus Blood RNA tubes. The sample was whole blood, taken in connection with sensitization to the hapten diphenylcyclopropenone (DPC). The receptor was isolated from a woman aged 50 to 65 with alopecia areata. Some clones in this sample may be carry-over from other donors' samples. The chain is assembled from TRBV5-4 and TRBJ1-2, with the D segment identity uncertain. The CDR3 loop reads CASSLGLRGYTF. The DNA sequence reads TGTGCCAGCAGCTTGGGCCTGCGGGGCTACACCTTC.